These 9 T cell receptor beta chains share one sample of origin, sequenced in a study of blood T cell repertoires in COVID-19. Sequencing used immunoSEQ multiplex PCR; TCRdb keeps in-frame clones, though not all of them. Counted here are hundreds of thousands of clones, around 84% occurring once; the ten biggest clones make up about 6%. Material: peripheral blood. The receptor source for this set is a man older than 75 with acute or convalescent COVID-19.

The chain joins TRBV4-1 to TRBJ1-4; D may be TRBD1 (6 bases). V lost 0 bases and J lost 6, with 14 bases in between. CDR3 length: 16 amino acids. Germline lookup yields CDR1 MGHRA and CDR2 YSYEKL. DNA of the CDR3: TGCGCCAGCAGCCAAGATGCCAGGGGCTTGGATGAAAAACTGTTTTTT. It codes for CASSQDARGLDEKLFF.

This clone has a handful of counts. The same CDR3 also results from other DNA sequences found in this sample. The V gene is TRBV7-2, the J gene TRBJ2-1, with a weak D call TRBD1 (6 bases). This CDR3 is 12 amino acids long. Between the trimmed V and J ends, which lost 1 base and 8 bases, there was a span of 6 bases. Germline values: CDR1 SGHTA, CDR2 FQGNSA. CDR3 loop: CASSLGGHEQFF. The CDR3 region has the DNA TGTGCCAGCAGCTTAGGGGGGCATGAGCAGTTCTTC.

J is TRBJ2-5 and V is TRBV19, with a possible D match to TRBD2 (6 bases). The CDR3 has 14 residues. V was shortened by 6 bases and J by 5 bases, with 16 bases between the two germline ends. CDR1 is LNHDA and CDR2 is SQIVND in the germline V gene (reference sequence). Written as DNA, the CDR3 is TGTGCCAGTAGCAACAAGGGCGGGGTGGAGACCCAGTACTTC. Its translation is CASSNKGGVETQYF.

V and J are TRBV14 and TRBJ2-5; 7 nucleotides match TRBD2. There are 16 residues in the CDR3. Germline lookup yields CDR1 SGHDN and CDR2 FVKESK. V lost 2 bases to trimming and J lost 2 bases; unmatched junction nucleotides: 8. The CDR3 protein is CASSQSASGAQETQYF. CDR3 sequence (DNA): TGTGCCAGCAGCCAATCAGCTAGCGGAGCTCAAGAGACCCAGTACTTC.

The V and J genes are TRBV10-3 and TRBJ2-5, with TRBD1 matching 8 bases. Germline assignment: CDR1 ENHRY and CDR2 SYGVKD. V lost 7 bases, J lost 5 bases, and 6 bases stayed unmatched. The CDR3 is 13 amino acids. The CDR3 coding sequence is TGTGCCATCACCAAGGACAGGGCGGAGACCCAGTACTTC. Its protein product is CAITKDRAETQYF.

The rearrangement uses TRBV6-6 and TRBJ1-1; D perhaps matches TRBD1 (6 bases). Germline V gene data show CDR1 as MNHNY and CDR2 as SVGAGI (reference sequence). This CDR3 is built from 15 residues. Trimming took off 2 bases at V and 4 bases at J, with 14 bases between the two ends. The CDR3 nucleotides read TGTGCCAGCAGTTACCTAGGGGGAGAGGGCACTGAAGCTTTCTTT. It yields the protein CASSYLGGEGTEAFF.

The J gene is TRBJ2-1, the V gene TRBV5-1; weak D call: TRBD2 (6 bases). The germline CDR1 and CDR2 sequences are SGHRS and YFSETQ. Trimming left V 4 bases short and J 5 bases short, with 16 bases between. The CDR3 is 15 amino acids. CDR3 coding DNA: TGCGCCAGCAGCCGCGTACGGGGAGGCGACAATGAGCAGTTCTTC. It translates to CASSRVRGGDNEQFF.

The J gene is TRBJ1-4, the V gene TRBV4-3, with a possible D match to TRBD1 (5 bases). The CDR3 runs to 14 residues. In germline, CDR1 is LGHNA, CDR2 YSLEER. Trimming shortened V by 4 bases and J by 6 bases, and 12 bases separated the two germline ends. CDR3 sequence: CASSPGHQDEKLFF. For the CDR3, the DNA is TGCGCCAGCAGCCCCGGACATCAGGATGAAAAACTGTTTTTT.

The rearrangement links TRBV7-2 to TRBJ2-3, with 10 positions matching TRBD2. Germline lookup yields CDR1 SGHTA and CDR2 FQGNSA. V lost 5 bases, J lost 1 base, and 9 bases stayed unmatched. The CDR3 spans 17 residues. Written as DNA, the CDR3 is TGTGCCAGCAGCACACCAGCGGGAGGGCGGGGCACAGATACGCAGTATTTT. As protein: CASSTPAGGRGTDTQYF. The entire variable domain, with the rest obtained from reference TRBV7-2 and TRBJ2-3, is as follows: GAGVSQSPSNKVTEKGKDVELRCDPISGHTALYWYRQSLGQGLEFLIYFQGNSAPDKSGLPSDRFSAERTGGSVSTLTIQRTQQEDSAVYLCASSTPAGGRGTDTQYFGPGTRLTVL.